The rows below give T cell receptor beta chains drawn from one sample of a study of neoadjuvant anti-PD-1 for oral cavity cancer. Generated by immunoSEQ multiplex PCR, the TCRdb table keeps only in-frame clones and is missing some. The profile shows about 23,000 clones, 26% of them singletons. The material sequenced was tumor tissue, taken after nivolumab (anti-PD-1) treatment. The receptors were gathered from a person aged 35-79 years with oral cavity squamous cell carcinoma. CDR3s include the opening cysteine and the closing phenylalanine or tryptophan. D genes are given only for firm matches. Clone size, where shown, is once, few, many, or a class for clones that have expanded.

-	TRBV7-2	TRBJ2-7	-	13	TGTGCCAGCAGCTTTATGACTTCCTACGAGCAGTACTTC	CASSFMTSYEQYF
-	TRBV7-2	TRBJ2-7	TRBD2	16	TGTGCCAGCAGCTCGAGGACTAGCGGGAGGATTTACGAGCAGTACTTC	CASSSRTSGRIYEQYF
few	TRBV27	TRBJ2-3	TRBD2	17	TGTGCCAGCAGCCCGCCCGGGGGACTAGCGGGCCCAGATACGCAGTATTTT	CASSPPGGLAGPDTQYF
few	TRBV4-1	TRBJ2-2	-	16	TGCGCCAGCAGCCAAGACGAACTAGTGGCCACCGGGGAGCTGTTTTTT	CASSQDELVATGELFF
-	TRBV5-1	TRBJ2-5	-	14	TGCGCCAGCAGCTTGTACAAAGGAGGAGAGACCCAGTACTTC	CASSLYKGGETQYF
many	TRBV29-1	TRBJ2-3	TRBD1	18	TGCAGCGTAAAAGAGCCGGGACAGGGGACCCGGGGCACAGATACGCAGTATTTT	CSVKEPGQGTRGTDTQYF
-	TRBV5-1	TRBJ1-6	TRBD1	15	TGCGCCAGCAGCACCCTTGGAGGGGGCGAATCACCCCTCCACTTT	CASSTLGGGESPLHF
few	TRBV7-8	TRBJ1-3	-	15	TGTGCCAGCAGCTTGATGGACGGATCTGGAAACACCATATATTTT	CASSLMDGSGNTIYF
many	TRBV28	TRBJ1-2	-	13	TGTGCCAGCAGTTTAAGGGGGTACTATGGCTACACCTTC	CASSLRGYYGYTF
-	TRBV4-1	TRBJ2-3	TRBD2	19	TGCGCCAGCAGCCAAGTGGGACTAGCGGGGGGGCCTCGGGCAGATACGCAGTATTTT	CASSQVGLAGGPRADTQYF
-	TRBV19	TRBJ1-2	-	16	TGTGCCAGTAGTATAGATGTCGGGCCCGGGGGTTATGGCTACACCTTC	CASSIDVGPGGYGYTF
-	TRBV7-2	TRBJ2-1	TRBD1	14	TGTGCCAGCACCCCGGCCGGGACAGTCTATGAGCAGTTCTTC	CASTPAGTVYEQFF
-	TRBV29-1	TRBJ2-7	-	13	TGCAGCGTTGTGGAGGAGTTCTCCTACGAGCAGTACTTC	CSVVEEFSYEQYF
-	TRBV27	TRBJ1-5	-	14	TGTGCCAGCAGCCCTCAACAGGCGAGTCGGCCCCAGCATTTT	CASSPQQASRPQHF
-	TRBV4-1	TRBJ2-1	TRBD2	17	TGCGCCAGCAGCCCGGGACTAGCGGTGAGCTCCTACAATGAGCAGTTCTTC	CASSPGLAVSSYNEQFF
-	TRBV9	TRBJ2-4	-	14	TGTGCCAGCAGCGTAGGCCGACTCACAGACATTCAGTACTTC	CASSVGRLTDIQYF
-	TRBV7-2	TRBJ2-7	-	15	TGTGCCAGCAGCCTCGGATGGGGGAACCCCTACGAGCAGTACTTC	CASSLGWGNPYEQYF
few	TRBV30	TRBJ1-4	-	15	TGTGCCTGGAGCTTAACGGGACTAACTAATGAAAAACTGTTTTTT	CAWSLTGLTNEKLFF
-	TRBV7-9	TRBJ1-2	TRBD1	16	TGTGCCAGCAGCGCAGACCCGTACAGGGGGCGCGATGGCTACACCTTC	CASSADPYRGRDGYTF
-	TRBV7-3	TRBJ2-3	-	14	TGTGCCAGCAGCTTAGGGGTAGGGGGATCGGGGCAGTATTTT	CASSLGVGGSGQYF
few	TRBV5-1	TRBJ2-7	-	13	TGCGCCAGCATGGACAGCCTCTCCTACGAGCAGTACTTC	CASMDSLSYEQYF
once	TRBV5-1	TRBJ2-6	TRBD1	17	TGCGCCAGCAGCTTGGGGGGACAGGTCCCTGGGGCCAACGTCCTGACTTTC	CASSLGGQVPGANVLTF
-	TRBV7-9	TRBJ1-6	-	12	TGTGCCAGCAGCTTAAGGGGTTTACCCCTCCACTTT	CASSLRGLPLHF
few	TRBV11-3	TRBJ2-3	-	12	TGTGCCAGCAGCGACCCACAGGGAACGCAGTATTTT	CASSDPQGTQYF
-	TRBV11-2	TRBJ2-2	-	15	TGTGCCAGCAGCTTTGCGCAGGGAGTAACCGGGGAGCTGTTTTTT	CASSFAQGVTGELFF
many	TRBV15	TRBJ2-1	-	12	TGTGCCACCAGCAGGGAGGGAAATGAGCAGTTCTTC	CATSREGNEQFF
-	TRBV27	TRBJ1-6	TRBD1	17	TGTGCCACCAAATCCTCAGGGACAGGGTTCTATAATTCACCCCTCCACTTT	CATKSSGTGFYNSPLHF
few	TRBV28	TRBJ2-3	TRBD1	15	TGTGCCAGCAGTTTATTGACAGGGTTGTCAGATACGCAGTATTTT	CASSLLTGLSDTQYF
once	TRBV30	TRBJ2-1	-	15	TGTGCCTGGAGTGTGGGACTGGGGTCCTACAATGAGCAGTTCTTC	CAWSVGLGSYNEQFF
few	TRBV6-1	TRBJ1-2	-	13	TGTGCCAGCAGGGACGACAGTTACTATGGCTACACCTTC	CASRDDSYYGYTF
-	TRBV4-1	TRBJ2-3	-	14	TGCGCCAGCAGCCTAGCGGTTAGCACAGATACGCAGTATTTT	CASSLAVSTDTQYF
few	TRBV28	TRBJ1-2	-	12	TGTGCCAGCACCGCGACACGGAATGGCTACACCTTC	CASTATRNGYTF
large	TRBV9	TRBJ1-2	-	15	TGTGCCAGCAGCGCGGAATCGTCAGGATCCTATGGCTACACCTTC	CASSAESSGSYGYTF
-	TRBV9	TRBJ2-5	-	14	TGTGCCAGCAGCGTAGGTAGCGGCCAAGAGACCCAGTACTTC	CASSVGSGQETQYF
-	TRBV6-4	TRBJ2-7	TRBD2	16	TGTGCCAGCAGTTACTCCTTAGCGGGGGGCAACTACGAGCAGTACTTC	CASSYSLAGGNYEQYF
few	TRBV30	TRBJ2-7	-	12	TGTGCCTGGTCCGACAGCTCCTACGAGCAGTACTTC	CAWSDSSYEQYF
few	TRBV7-8	TRBJ1-4	-	14	TGTGCCAGCAGCCTCAGGACGAATAATGAAAAACTGTTTTTT	CASSLRTNNEKLFF
-	TRBV5-6	TRBJ1-2	TRBD1	16	TGTGCCAGCAGCTGGGCTTCCGGGCACAGGGGAGCTGGCTACACCTTC	CASSWASGHRGAGYTF
-	TRBV7-6	TRBJ1-5	-	15	TGTGCCAGCAGCCCGGCCGGACAGCTATATCAGCCCCAGCATTTT	CASSPAGQLYQPQHF
-	TRBV5-1	TRBJ1-5	-	15	TGCGCCAGCAGCTTCGACGGCAATAGCAATCAGCCCCAGCATTTT	CASSFDGNSNQPQHF
-	TRBV5-4	TRBJ2-5	TRBD2	14	TGTGCCAGCAGCTCGCCTAGCGGCCAAGAGACCCAGTACTTC	CASSSPSGQETQYF
-	TRBV7-9	TRBJ2-5	-	13	TGTGCCAGCAGCTTTTATGAGGAACAGACCCAGTACTTC	CASSFYEEQTQYF
few	TRBV7-8	TRBJ1-5	-	15	TGTGCCAGCAGCCCGGGACTTATCGGCAATCAGCCCCAGCATTTT	CASSPGLIGNQPQHF
-	TRBV5-1	TRBJ1-3	-	15	TGCGCCAGCAGCTTGCAGGTCGGCTCTGGAAACACCATATATTTT	CASSLQVGSGNTIYF
many	TRBV7-8	TRBJ1-2	-	14	TGTGCCAGCAGCTTTGGAGGGACGGCACTCGGCTACACCTTC	CASSFGGTALGYTF
few	TRBV6-5	TRBJ2-1	TRBD1	13	TGTGCCAGCAGTTGGGGACAGAGCAATGAGCAGTTCTTC	CASSWGQSNEQFF
few	TRBV6-5	TRBJ1-5	-	13	TGTGCCAGCAGTTACGGGTACAATCAGCCCCAGCATTTT	CASSYGYNQPQHF
-	TRBV4-2	TRBJ2-3	TRBD2	15	TGTGCCAGCAGCCAAGAGAACTGGGGGGGGGATACGCAGTATTTT	CASSQENWGGDTQYF